This section outlines one T cell receptor (beta chain) sequence together with its context. Its specificity is not known. Cycle 7 day 1, cycle 4 day 1, and baseline were the timepoints at which blood was sampled. This CDR3 region has 17 residues. V was pared by 5 bases and J by 4 bases, with 18 bases between. Germline CDR1 SGHTA, CDR2 FQGTGA. These data come from a study of OX40 agonist ivuxolimab in advanced cancers. Study-wide background: Treatment received earlier with anti-PD-1, anti-PD-L1 or anti-CTLA-4 agents was allowed, and over 35% had some.

Study-wide findings and caveats: More expanded clones were found, on average, in CD8+ than in CD4+ T cells. At 0.1 to 3.0 mg/kg, clonal expansion of CD4+ and CD8+ blood T cells had occurred by week 6.

TCRdb's copy holds only in-frame clones and misses some; the assay was immunoSEQ multiplex PCR. This sample has more than 65,000 clones, with 75% to 95% found just once. Sequencing was performed on CD4+ or CD8+ T cells sorted from blood, taken in a trial of the OX40 agonist ivuxolimab. The clonotype originates from an adult with an advanced solid tumor such as melanoma, head and neck, liver or kidney cancer. The chain has TRBV7-3 and TRBJ2-6, with D tentatively TRBD1 (6 bases). The CDR3 loop is CASSNRAILAGANVLTF. The CDR3 DNA reads as TGTGCCAGCAGCAACAGGGCAATCCTGGCCGGGGCCAACGTCCTGACTTTC.